This TCR beta chain was retrieved from a study of blood T cell repertoires in COVID-19. CDR1 and CDR2 (germline): LGHDT, YNNKEL (reference sequence). The germline V and J ends were trimmed by 1 base and 8 bases, with 14 bases remaining between them. The length of the CDR3 is 14 residues. Assay: immunoSEQ multiplex PCR; the TCRdb copy retains only in-frame clones and omits some. Of about 86,000 clones in the sample, about 90% were seen once. The sequenced sample consisted of peripheral blood. This sequence originates from a human donor in a cohort sampled during active COVID-19. The rearrangement links TRBV3-1 (or the pseudogene TRBV3-2) to TRBJ1-1, with no clear D. The CDR3: CASSQGQFPGEAFF. CDR3 bases: TGTGCCAGCAGCCAAGGGCAGTTTCCCGGGGAAGCTTTCTTT.